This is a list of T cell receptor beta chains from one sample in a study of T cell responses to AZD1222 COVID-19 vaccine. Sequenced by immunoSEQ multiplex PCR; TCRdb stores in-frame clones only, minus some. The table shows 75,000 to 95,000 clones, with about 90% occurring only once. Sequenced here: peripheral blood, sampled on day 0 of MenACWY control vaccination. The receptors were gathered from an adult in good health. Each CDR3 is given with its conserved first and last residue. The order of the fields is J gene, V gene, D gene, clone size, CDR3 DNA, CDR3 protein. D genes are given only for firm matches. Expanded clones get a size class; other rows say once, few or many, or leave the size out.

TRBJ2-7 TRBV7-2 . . TGTGCCAGCAGCGCCCTACTAGTGGGAAAGCAGTACTTC CASSALLVGKQYF
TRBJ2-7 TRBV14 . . TGTGCCAGCAGCCAAGATACGTTCTCCTACGAGCAGTACTTC CASSQDTFSYEQYF
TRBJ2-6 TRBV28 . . TGTGCCAGCAGTTTAGGGGGTGGTGGGGCCAACGTCCTGACTTTC CASSLGGGGANVLTF
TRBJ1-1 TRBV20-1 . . TGCAGTGCGGACCCGGGGACTGAAGCTTTCTTT CSADPGTEAFF
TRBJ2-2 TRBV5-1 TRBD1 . TGCGCCAGCAGCTCCGGGACAGGGGGAGGAGACGGGGAGCTGTTTTTT CASSSGTGGGDGELFF
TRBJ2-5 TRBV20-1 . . TGCAGTGCGACTAGCCAAGAGACCCAGTACTTC CSATSQETQYF
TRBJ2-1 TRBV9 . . TGTGCCAGCAGCGTAAGTACCTACAATGAGCAGTTCTTC CASSVSTYNEQFF
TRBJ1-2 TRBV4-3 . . TGCGCCAGCAGCCAAGATATGCTCGGGGGGGGCAGTGGCTACACCTTC CASSQDMLGGGSGYTF
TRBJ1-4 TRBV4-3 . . TGCGCCAGCAGCCAAGAGGCCGGAGGCGGGTTTGAAAAACTGTTTTTT CASSQEAGGGFEKLFF
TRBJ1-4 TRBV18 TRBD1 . TGTGCCAGCTCACCTTTCCGGGACAGTAATGAAAAACTGTTTTTT CASSPFRDSNEKLFF
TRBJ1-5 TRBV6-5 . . TGTGCCAGCAGTTACTCTCCGTTCGGGGGTCAGCCCCAGCATTTT CASSYSPFGGQPQHF
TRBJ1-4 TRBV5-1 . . TGCGCCAGCAGTCATAATGGGGGCAGTAATGAAAAACTGTTTTTT CASSHNGGSNEKLFF
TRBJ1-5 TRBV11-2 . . TGTGCCAGCAGCTTGACATCTAGCAATCAGCCCCAGCATTTT CASSLTSSNQPQHF
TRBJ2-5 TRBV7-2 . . TGTGCCAGCAGCTTATTGGGGCAGACCCAGTACTTC CASSLLGQTQYF
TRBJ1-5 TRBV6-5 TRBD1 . TGTGCCAGCAGTCGACAGGGGGCTGACAATCAGCCCCAGCATTTT CASSRQGADNQPQHF
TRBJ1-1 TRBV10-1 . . TGCGCCAGCAGTGATACTACTGGGCCGGCTTTCTTT CASSDTTGPAFF
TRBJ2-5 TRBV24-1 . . TGTGCCACCAGTGACTCCGGGCCTTCGGGGACCCCTGAGACCCAGTACTTC CATSDSGPSGTPETQYF
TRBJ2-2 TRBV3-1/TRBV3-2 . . TGTGCCAGCAGCCAAACCCACGGGGAGCTGTTTTTT CASSQTHGELFF
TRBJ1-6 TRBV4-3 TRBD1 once TGCGCCAGCAGCAAAAGGACAGGGGCCTATAATTCACCCCTCCACTTT CASSKRTGAYNSPLHF
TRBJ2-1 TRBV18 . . TGTGCCAGCTCACCACCGCTGTCCCCCGGCGGATACAATGAGCAGTTCTTC CASSPPLSPGGYNEQFF
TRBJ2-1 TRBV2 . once TGTGCCAGCAGAGCGGAGCTCTCCTACAATGAGCAGTTCTTC CASRAELSYNEQFF
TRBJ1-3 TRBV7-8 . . TGTGCCAGCAGCTTGGGGGTTTTGGGTAACACCATATATTTT CASSLGVLGNTIYF
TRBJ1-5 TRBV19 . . TGTGCCAGTAGTGTGACAGTAAAGAATCGCAATCAGCCCCAGCATTTT CASSVTVKNRNQPQHF
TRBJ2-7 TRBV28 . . TGTGCCAGCAGTTTTCCGACCCTCTACGAGCAGTACTTC CASSFPTLYEQYF
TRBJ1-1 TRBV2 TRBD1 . TGTGCCAGCAGTGAGACAGGGTGGGACACTGAAGCTTTCTTT CASSETGWDTEAFF
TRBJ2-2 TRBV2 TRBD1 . TGTGCCAGCAGTTACCAGGGGGATGTATCCGGGGAGCTGTTTTTT CASSYQGDVSGELFF
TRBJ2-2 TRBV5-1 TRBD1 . TGCGCCAGCAGCAGAGGGACAGACACCGGGGAGCTGTTTTTT CASSRGTDTGELFF
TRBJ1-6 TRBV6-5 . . TGTGCCAGCACCCCCTCCGAAGAGTATAATTCACCCCTCCACTTT CASTPSEEYNSPLHF
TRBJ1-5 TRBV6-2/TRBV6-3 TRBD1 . TGTGCCAGCAGTCCAGGGGGTAGCAATCAGCCCCAGCATTTT CASSPGGSNQPQHF
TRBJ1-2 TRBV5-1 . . TGCGCCAGCAGCTTGGCAGGGAGCTATGGCTACACCTTC CASSLAGSYGYTF
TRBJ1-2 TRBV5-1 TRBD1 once TGCGCCAGCAGCCCGGACGGGACAGGGACTGGTGGCTACACCTTC CASSPDGTGTGGYTF
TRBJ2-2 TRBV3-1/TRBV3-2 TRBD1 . TGTGCCAGCAGCCCACAACAGGGGAACTGGGACACCGGGGAGCTGTTTTTT CASSPQQGNWDTGELFF
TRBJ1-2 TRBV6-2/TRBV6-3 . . TGTGCCAGCAGTATCTCCACAGGGATGAGCTATGGCTACACCTTC CASSISTGMSYGYTF
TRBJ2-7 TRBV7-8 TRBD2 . TGTGCCAGCAGTAGGACTAGCGGATCGTACTCAGAGTACGAGCAGTACTTC CASSRTSGSYSEYEQYF
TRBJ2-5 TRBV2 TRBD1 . TGTGCCAGCAGCAAGGACAGGGAAGAGACCCAGTACTTC CASSKDREETQYF
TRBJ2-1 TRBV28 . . TGTGCCAGCGCCCGGGACAAAAACAATGAGCAGTTCTTC CASARDKNNEQFF
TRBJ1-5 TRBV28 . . TGTGCCAGCAGTCCGCCGGGACCAGGTGGGCGGCAGCCCCAGCATTTT CASSPPGPGGRQPQHF
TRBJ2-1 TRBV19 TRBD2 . TGTGCCAGTAGTGAACTAGCGGGAGTTGAGAATGAGCAGTTCTTC CASSELAGVENEQFF
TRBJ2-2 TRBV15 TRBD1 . TGTGCCACCAGCAACCGATTCACAGGGGGCGCAGGGACCGGGGAGCTGTTTTTT CATSNRFTGGAGTGELFF
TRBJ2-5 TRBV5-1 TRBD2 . TGCGCCAGCAGCCGGGTTGCGGGGGTAGATGAGACCCAGTACTTC CASSRVAGVDETQYF
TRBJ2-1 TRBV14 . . TGTGCCAGCAGCCATGATATCAGTGGTGAGCAGTTCTTC CASSHDISGEQFF
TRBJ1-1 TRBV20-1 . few TGCAGTGCTAGTCGGCAGGCCCCGAACACTGAAGCTTTCTTT CSASRQAPNTEAFF
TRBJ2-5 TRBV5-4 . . TGTGCCAGCAGCTTGTCGACCGCCACCCAAGAGACCCAGTACTTC CASSLSTATQETQYF
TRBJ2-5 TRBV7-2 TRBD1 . TGTGCCAGCAGCATGGACAGGAGCGGGACCCAGTACTTC CASSMDRSGTQYF
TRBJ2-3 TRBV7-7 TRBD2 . TGTGCTAGCAGCGAGGGACTAGCGGGAGTTGATACGCAGTATTTT CASSEGLAGVDTQYF
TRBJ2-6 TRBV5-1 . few TGCGCCAGCAGCTTAGAGAGGGGGGCCTCTGGGGCCAACGTCCTGACTTTC CASSLERGASGANVLTF
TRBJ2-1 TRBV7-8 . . TGTGCCAGCAGCCTTAGCGGAGGCTACAATGAGCAGTTCTTC CASSLSGGYNEQFF
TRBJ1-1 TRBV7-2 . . TGTGCCAGCAGCTTATTCGGGGGGCGGAACACTGAAGCTTTCTTT CASSLFGGRNTEAFF
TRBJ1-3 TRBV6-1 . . TGTGCCAGCAGTGAATCGTGGGGAAACACCATATATTTT CASSESWGNTIYF
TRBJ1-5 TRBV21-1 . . TGTGCCAGCAGTGATAACTCGACAGGGGGTAGCAATCAGCCCCAGCATTTT CASSDNSTGGSNQPQHF
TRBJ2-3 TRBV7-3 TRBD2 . TGTGCCAGCAGCTTAACAACGGGACTAAACACAGATACGCAGTATTTT CASSLTTGLNTDTQYF
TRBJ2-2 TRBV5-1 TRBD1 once TGCGCCAGCAGCTCGGCAGGGGGCCGCACCGGGGAGCTGTTTTTT CASSSAGGRTGELFF
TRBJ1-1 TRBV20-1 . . TGCAGTGCTAGTCCAGGGGATCAGTCAGTCCTGGTCGAGACTGAAGCTTTCTTT CSASPGDQSVLVETEAFF